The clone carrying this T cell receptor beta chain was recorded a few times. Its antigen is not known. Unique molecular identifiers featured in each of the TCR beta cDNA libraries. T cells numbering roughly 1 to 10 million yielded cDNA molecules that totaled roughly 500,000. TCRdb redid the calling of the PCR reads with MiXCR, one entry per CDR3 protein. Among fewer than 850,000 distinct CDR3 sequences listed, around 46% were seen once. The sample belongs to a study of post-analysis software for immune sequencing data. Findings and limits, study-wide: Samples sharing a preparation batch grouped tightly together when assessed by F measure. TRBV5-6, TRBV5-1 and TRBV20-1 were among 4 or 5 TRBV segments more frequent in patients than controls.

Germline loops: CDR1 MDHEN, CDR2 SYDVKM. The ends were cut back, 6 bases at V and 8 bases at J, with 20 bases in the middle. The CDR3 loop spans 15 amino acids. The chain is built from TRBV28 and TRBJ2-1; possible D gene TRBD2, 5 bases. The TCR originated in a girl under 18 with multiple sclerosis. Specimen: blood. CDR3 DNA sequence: TGTGCCAGCAGCACCCCCGATGCTAGCAGGTATGAGCAGTTCTTC. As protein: CASSTPDASRYEQFF. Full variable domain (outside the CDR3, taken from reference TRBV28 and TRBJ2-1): DVKVTQSSRYLVKRTGEKVFLECVQDMDHENMFWYRQDPGLGLRLIYFSYDVKMKEKGDIPEGYSVSREKKERFSLILESASTNQTSMYLCASSTPDASRYEQFFGPGTRLTVL.